A selection of T cell receptor beta chains follows, all from one sample in a study of blood T cell repertoires in COVID-19. Produced via immunoSEQ multiplex PCR; TCRdb's table is partial and in-frame only. The sample records about 200,000 clones, about 84% being singletons. Sequences were obtained from PBMCs or T cells enriched from blood (not recorded which). Receptors were obtained from a man aged 35-49 years with acute COVID-19. Each CDR3 is given with its conserved first and last residue. The order of the fields is V gene, clone size, J gene, D gene, CDR3 DNA, CDR3 protein. The D gene is left open where the match is weak. Only some rows state a clone size, as once, few, many or a class for expanded clones.

>TRBV3-1/TRBV3-2|NA|TRBJ1-2|NA
TGTGCCAGCAGCCATCTCCCGGACTCCCGGACGTATGGCTACACCTTC
CASSHLPDSRTYGYTF
>TRBV7-2|NA|TRBJ2-3|NA
TGTGCCAGCAGTTGGTTCACTCCAAGCACAGATACGCAGTATTTT
CASSWFTPSTDTQYF
>TRBV7-7|NA|TRBJ1-2|TRBD1
TGTGCTAGCAGCGCCCGGGACAGGGGGCACTATGGCTACACCTTC
CASSARDRGHYGYTF
>TRBV27|NA|TRBJ2-1|TRBD2
TGTGCCAGCAGATCCGGGACTAGCGGGAGGTTCAATGAGCAGTTCTTC
CASRSGTSGRFNEQFF
>TRBV28|medium-sized|TRBJ2-2|TRBD1
TGTGCCAGCAGAACCGGGACAGGGGAAACCGGGGAGCTGTTTTTT
CASRTGTGETGELFF
>TRBV4-1|NA|TRBJ2-1|TRBD2
TGCGCCAGCAGCCCCCGGGGTAGCGGGAGGGAGGTTGAGCAGTTCTTC
CASSPRGSGREVEQFF
>TRBV6-5|NA|TRBJ2-3|NA
TGTGCCAGCACCCAGAAATCGGTCAGGGCAGATACGCAGTATTTT
CASTQKSVRADTQYF
>TRBV4-1|NA|TRBJ2-1|TRBD2
TGCGCCAGCATGAAGCGGGCTAGCGGGAGGGCAGGCGACAATGAGCAGTTCTTC
CASMKRASGRAGDNEQFF
>TRBV10-3|NA|TRBJ1-1|TRBD1
TGTGCCATCAGTGACATGGACAGGGACACTGAAGCTTTCTTT
CAISDMDRDTEAFF
>TRBV7-9|once|TRBJ2-5|TRBD2
TGTGCCAGCAGCCCTACGGCGGGAGTCCCGGAGACCCAGTACTTC
CASSPTAGVPETQYF
>TRBV4-1|NA|TRBJ2-1|NA
TGCGCCAGCAGCCAAATACTGGAGAAGTTCTTC
CASSQILEKFF
>TRBV7-9|few|TRBJ1-2|NA
TGTGCCAGCAGCCACGCACAGGGCAGCTATGGCTACACCTTC
CASSHAQGSYGYTF
>TRBV19|NA|TRBJ2-1|NA
TGTGCCAGTATGAGCGGGCTCTACAATGAGCAGTTCTTC
CASMSGLYNEQFF
>TRBV2|NA|TRBJ1-4|TRBD1
TGTGCCAGCAGCGACAGGGACAGGGACGAAAAACTGTTTTTT
CASSDRDRDEKLFF
>TRBV27|NA|TRBJ2-7|TRBD1
TGTGCCAGCAGGCGCGATGGACAGGCCTACGAGCAGTACTTC
CASRRDGQAYEQYF
>TRBV6-2/TRBV6-3|NA|TRBJ1-2|NA
TGTGCCAGCAGTTACTCGAACGCCGGGGTGTATGGCTACACCTTC
CASSYSNAGVYGYTF
>TRBV9|once|TRBJ2-7|TRBD1
TGTGCCAGCAGCGTATCGGACAGGGCGGCCTACGAGCAGTACTTC
CASSVSDRAAYEQYF
>TRBV5-1|NA|TRBJ2-1|NA
TGCGCCAGCAGCGCAGAGGGACTCTCCCTGTGGAATGAGCAGTTCTTC
CASSAEGLSLWNEQFF
>TRBV7-3|once|TRBJ2-2|NA
TGTGCCAGCAGCCACCCACAGGCGTTTGGGGGGGAGCTGTTTTTT
CASSHPQAFGGELFF
>TRBV3-1/TRBV3-2|few|TRBJ2-4|NA
TGTGCCAGCAGCCAAGGGCCAAACATTCAGTACTTC
CASSQGPNIQYF
>TRBV24-1|NA|TRBJ2-1|TRBD1
TGTGCCACCAGTGATCCCAGGGACAGGGTCAATGAGCAGTTCTTC
CATSDPRDRVNEQFF
>TRBV5-1|NA|TRBJ1-1|NA
TGCGCCAGCAGCTTGCAGGATTACGACACTGAAGCTTTCTTT
CASSLQDYDTEAFF
>TRBV12-3/TRBV12-4|NA|TRBJ1-2|TRBD1
TGTGCCAGTGGGCAGGGGGCTCGTGGCTACACCTTC
CASGQGARGYTF
>TRBV6-5|once|TRBJ2-7|NA
TGTGCCAGCAGTTACGGGCTTCCAGGGAACTACGAGCAGTACTTC
CASSYGLPGNYEQYF
>TRBV5-6|few|TRBJ2-1|NA
TGTGCCAGCAGCTTGTTCGTCTACCTCTTGCCGTTCTTC
CASSLFVYLLPFF
>TRBV27|NA|TRBJ2-1|TRBD2
TGTGCCAGCTGTGACGGGAGGGCCTTCTATGAGCAGTTCTTC
CASCDGRAFYEQFF
>TRBV7-6|NA|TRBJ2-1|NA
TGTGCCAGCAGCTCCAGCGGTATTGAGCAGTTCTTC
CASSSSGIEQFF
>TRBV5-5|few|TRBJ2-7|NA
TGTGCCAGCAGCCCGGGCGGGCTGGGCGCTGGGAACGAGCAGTACTTC
CASSPGGLGAGNEQYF
>TRBV7-9|NA|TRBJ2-1|NA
TGTGCCAGCAGCGTCGGAGTCGAGGAGCAGTTCTTC
CASSVGVEEQFF
>TRBV19|NA|TRBJ1-1|NA
TGTGCCAGTAGTATCGGACAGCTCCATCGGAACACTGAAGCTTTCTTT
CASSIGQLHRNTEAFF
>TRBV28|once|TRBJ1-6|NA
TGTGCCAGCAGTGGGGGGGCGCAAGATAATTCACCCCTCCACTTT
CASSGGAQDNSPLHF
>TRBV5-1|NA|TRBJ1-1|NA
TGCGCCAGCAGCTTGTTAGGGGCTGACACTGAAGCTTTCTTT
CASSLLGADTEAFF
>TRBV27|NA|TRBJ2-7|TRBD1
TGTGCCAGCAGTCCGTCCCGGAGTCGGACAGGGGGCTTCGAGCAGTACTTC
CASSPSRSRTGGFEQYF
>TRBV5-1|NA|TRBJ1-1|NA
TGCGCCAGCAGCTTGGATCGGGGGATGAACACTGAAGCTTTCTTT
CASSLDRGMNTEAFF
>TRBV7-9|NA|TRBJ1-1|NA
TGTGCCAGCAGACTGAACGGGGGGAACACTGAAGCTTTCTTT
CASRLNGGNTEAFF
>TRBV5-6|NA|TRBJ2-3|TRBD2
TGTGCCAGCAGTCTTAGCGGGAGAACAGATACGCAGTATTTT
CASSLSGRTDTQYF
>TRBV30|NA|TRBJ2-7|NA
TGTGCCTGGGGGCCGGGACTTCATCAACCCGAGCAGTACTTC
CAWGPGLHQPEQYF
>TRBV24-1|NA|TRBJ2-2|NA
TGTGCCACCAGTGATGAGCGGAAGAACACCGGGGAGCTGTTTTTT
CATSDERKNTGELFF
>TRBV29-1|NA|TRBJ2-2|NA
TGCAGCGTTAGTCCAGGGACCGGGGAGCTGTTTTTT
CSVSPGTGELFF
>TRBV29-1|NA|TRBJ2-1|TRBD2
TGCAGCTCGAGGGTGGGGCTAGCGGGCCACAATGAGCAGTTCTTC
CSSRVGLAGHNEQFF
>TRBV9|NA|TRBJ2-3|NA
TGTGCCAGCAGCTCACAACAGGGCTCTTCGGATACGCAGTATTTT
CASSSQQGSSDTQYF
>TRBV9|NA|TRBJ2-2|NA
TGTGCCAGCAGCGCGGCCCCAGGAGGGAGTGACACCGGGGAGCTGTTTTTT
CASSAAPGGSDTGELFF